This T cell receptor beta chain stems from a study of T cell responses to AZD1222 COVID-19 vaccine. The overall study: Pooled together were second doses at about 4 or about 12 weeks.

Between the trimmed V and J ends, which lost 0 bases and 6 bases, there was a span of 15 bases. CDR3 length equals 15 residues. Per germline, CDR1 SGHDT and CDR2 YYEEEE. Using immunoSEQ multiplex PCR, the repertoire was profiled, and TCRdb retains in-frame clones only, with some absent. The sample consists of around 130,000 clones, around 94% of them appearing once. The rearrangement joins TRBV5-6 to TRBJ1-2, with D maybe TRBD1 (5 bases). The clonotype originates from an adult in good health. This material consisted of peripheral blood, taken on day 0 of AZD1222 vaccination. The CDR3 nucleotides are TGTGCCAGCAGCTTGGCGGGGGACTTGATGGATGGCTACACCTTC. This encodes CASSLAGDLMDGYTF.